The clone carrying this T cell receptor beta chain was seen a few times. CDR3 length: 13 residues. V lost 4 bases and J lost 7; bases outside the gene matches: 4. Germline CDR1 GTSNPN, CDR2 SVGIG (reference sequence). Seattle enrolled patients during active infection and tracked them longitudinally. The data were taken from a study of blood T cell repertoires in COVID-19. Overall study: Acute and convalescent COVID-19 samples came from the United States, Italy and Spain.

TCRdb keeps only in-frame clones here, not all; method: immunoSEQ multiplex PCR. The table has some 180,000 clones, roughly 83% seen once; the top ten hold roughly 5.7%. This TCR derives from a woman between 40 and 50 years old with COVID-19, enrolled during active disease. Specimen: peripheral blood. The chain links TRBV30 to TRBJ1-2; 12 bases fit TRBD1. The CDR3 nucleotides read TGTGCCTGGAAGGGACAGGGGGCTGTTGGCTACACCTTC. Amino acids: CAWKGQGAVGYTF.